This record concerns one T cell receptor beta chain sequence. The sample comes from a study of shared T cell receptors in the human thymus. The CDR3 length is 17 residues. Trimming left V 4 bases short and J 6 bases short, with 23 bases between. In germline, CDR1 is SGHRS, CDR2 YFSETQ. Sequencing was performed with immunoSEQ multiplex PCR; in TCRdb, only in-frame clones are kept and a portion is missing. Of over 650,000 clones listed, 70% to 90% are singletons. The data were also submitted as part of a second study, on human thymus T cells. As reported in that work: Having surgery to correct congenital heart defects, healthy Finnish infants acted as the donors. Thymic samples were excised during corrective heart operations.

The chain carries TRBV5-1 and TRBJ1-5; D is undetermined. The sequenced material came from thymocytes. This receptor was identified in a boy under three years old with a congenital heart defect. CDR3 loop: CASSVVPAGLSGQPQHF. The CDR3 region has the DNA TGCGCCAGCAGCGTTGTACCTGCAGGACTCTCGGGTCAGCCCCAGCATTTT. Variable domain in full (rest from reference TRBV5-1 and TRBJ1-5): KAGVTQTPRYLIKTRGQQVTLSCSPISGHRSVSWYQQTPGQGLQFLFEYFSETQRNKGNFPGRFSGRQFSNSRSEMNVSTLELGDSALYLCASSVVPAGLSGQPQHFGDGTRLSIL.